Listed below are T cell receptor beta chains from one sample, sequenced in a study of T cells in Graves' hyperthyroidism and ophthalmopathy. TCRdb re-called the multiplex PCR reads with MiXCR, one entry per CDR3 protein. This sample has about 350,000 distinct CDR3 sequences, with around a sixth found just once. Sequencing used blood. The receptors stem from a woman in her forties with Graves' ophthalmopathy. Both conserved end residues are part of each CDR3. D genes are given only for firm matches. Clone size is not always given. Where it is, it says once, few, many or a class for expanded clones.

j_gene: TRBJ1-3; d_gene: .; len: 15; abundance: many; v_gene: TRBV12-3/TRBV12-4; CDR3aa: CASTTDTNSGNTIYF; CDR3nt: TGTGCCAGCACCACTGACACCAACTCTGGAAACACCATATATTTT
j_gene: TRBJ2-5; d_gene: .; len: 13; abundance: many; v_gene: TRBV10-3; CDR3aa: CASTGPREETQYF; CDR3nt: TGTGCCTCCACCGGCCCCCGGGAAGAGACCCAGTACTTC
j_gene: TRBJ1-1; d_gene: TRBD1; len: 16; abundance: .; v_gene: TRBV29-1; CDR3aa: CSVVSGGGDRFTEAFF; CDR3nt: TGCAGCGTTGTTTCAGGGGGCGGGGACAGGTTTACTGAAGCTTTCTTT
j_gene: TRBJ1-6; d_gene: .; len: 14; abundance: .; v_gene: TRBV4-1; CDR3aa: CASSHRDRNSPLHF; CDR3nt: TGCGCCAGCAGCCATCGGGATCGGAATTCACCCCTCCACTTT
j_gene: TRBJ2-7; d_gene: TRBD2; len: 14; abundance: many; v_gene: TRBV7-2; CDR3aa: CASSFTSGTSEQYF; CDR3nt: TGTGCCAGCAGCTTTACTAGCGGGACAAGCGAGCAGTACTTC
j_gene: TRBJ2-7; d_gene: .; len: 14; abundance: many; v_gene: TRBV6-1; CDR3aa: CASSEARITYEQYF; CDR3nt: TGTGCCAGCAGTGAAGCGCGTATCACCTACGAGCAGTACTTC
j_gene: TRBJ1-2; d_gene: .; len: 14; abundance: many; v_gene: TRBV6-1; CDR3aa: CASSEWWGRDGYTF; CDR3nt: TGTGCCAGCAGTGAATGGTGGGGCAGGGATGGCTACACCTTC
j_gene: TRBJ2-7; d_gene: TRBD2; len: 16; abundance: .; v_gene: TRBV20-1; CDR3aa: CSARRMSGRPPYEQYF; CDR3nt: TGCAGTGCTAGAAGGATGAGCGGGAGGCCCCCCTACGAGCAGTACTTC
j_gene: TRBJ1-1; d_gene: .; len: 14; abundance: many; v_gene: TRBV6-1; CDR3aa: CASSVATLNTEAFF; CDR3nt: TGTGCCAGCAGTGTCGCGACCCTGAACACTGAAGCTTTCTTT
j_gene: TRBJ2-7; d_gene: .; len: 15; abundance: many; v_gene: TRBV6-2/TRBV6-3; CDR3aa: CASTDPGTVLYEQYF; CDR3nt: TGTGCCAGCACCGACCCGGGGACGGTGCTTTACGAGCAGTACTTC